A selection of T cell receptor beta chains follows, all from one sample in a study of cytomegalovirus exposure and HLA in healthy donors. Only in-frame clones appear in the TCRdb table, and some are missing; sequencing was by immunoSEQ multiplex PCR. The sample consists of about 160,000 clones, 70% to 90% of them appearing once. Sequencing input: PBMCs. The receptors shown here come from a woman aged 18-29 years in good health and CMV-seronegative. CDR3s include the opening cysteine and the closing phenylalanine or tryptophan.

j_call v_call cdr3_aa
TRBJ1-5 TRBV7-9 CASSPGGPNQPQHF
TRBJ1-4 TRBV4-3 CASSSEYLPATNEKLFF
TRBJ1-1 TRBV5-6 CASSLTGSDTEAFF
TRBJ2-4 TRBV15 CATSRGHRGASSKNIQYF
TRBJ1-1 TRBV5-4 CASSSGGGDPKAFF
TRBJ2-1 TRBV6-6 CASSFGVNEQFF
TRBJ2-7 TRBV27 CASSFLSGRAGEQYF
TRBJ2-2 TRBV2 CAISNTGELFF
TRBJ1-1 TRBV5-6 CASSWTSNTEAFF
TRBJ1-2 TRBV7-2 CASSFRGVRGFNYGYTF
TRBJ2-2 TRBV2 CASSERGYYKSGELFF
TRBJ1-1 TRBV9 CASSGGQATGTEAFF
TRBJ2-7 TRBV19 CASIAVAGQGEQYF
TRBJ1-4 TRBV6-1 CASILGTGNNEKLFF
TRBJ1-2 TRBV7-2 CASSRNIQGEGGYTF
TRBJ1-2 TRBV5-1 CASSLEPGQVYGYTF
TRBJ2-7 TRBV28 CASSSPGLASSYEQYF
TRBJ1-3 TRBV4-1 CASGQGWTSGNTIYF
- TRBV4-1 CASSHEDRHEQYF
TRBJ1-6 TRBV23-1 CASSQTGQVNSPLHF
TRBJ2-3 TRBV9 CASSLQTDTQYF
TRBJ2-7 TRBV7-2 CASSPGTGDEQYF
TRBJ2-1 TRBV6-4 CASSGGSDPYNEQFF
TRBJ1-1 TRBV6-1 CASIVRPTMNTEAFF
TRBJ1-2 TRBV5-6 CASSPAGGAGYTF
TRBJ2-7 TRBV6-1 CASRYGQGRNEQYF
TRBJ2-1 TRBV7-8 CASSLITSGRAKFF